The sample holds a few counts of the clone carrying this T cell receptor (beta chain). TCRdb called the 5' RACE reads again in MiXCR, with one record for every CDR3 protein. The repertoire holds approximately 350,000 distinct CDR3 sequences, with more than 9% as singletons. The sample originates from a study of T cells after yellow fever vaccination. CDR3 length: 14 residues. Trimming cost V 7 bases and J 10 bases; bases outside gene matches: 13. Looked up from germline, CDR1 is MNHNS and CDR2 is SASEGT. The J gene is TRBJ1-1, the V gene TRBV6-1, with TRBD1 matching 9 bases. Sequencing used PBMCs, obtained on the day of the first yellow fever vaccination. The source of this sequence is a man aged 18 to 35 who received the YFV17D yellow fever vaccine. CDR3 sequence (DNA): TGTGCCAGCAACCGAGGGACAGGGTCCTATCGAGCTTTCTTT. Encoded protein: CASNRGTGSYRAFF.